This T cell receptor (beta chain) derives from a study of Ad26.COV2.S vaccination and SARS-CoV-2 variants. The CDR3 spans 15 residues. In germline, CDR1 is MGHRA, CDR2 YSYEKL. Losses at the gene ends were 0 bases for V and 5 bases for J; bases not matched to a gene: 6. This sample's treatment: some 20 received Ad26.COV2.S at low or high dose, single or two shots; 5 received placebo; per-sample allocation not given. Sampling happened 63 days after the first vaccine or placebo injection. In Boston, the donor was an adult between 18-55 years of age. Some clones are missing from TCRdb's copy, which holds only in-frame ones; the method was immunoSEQ multiplex PCR. The sample yields around 300,000 clones, around 89% seen once.

The sample consisted of peripheral blood, taken in a trial of Ad26.COV2.S vaccine versus placebo. This chain links TRBV4-1 with TRBJ2-7, with 8 bases that match TRBD1. The sequence came from a person aged 18 to 59 who received the Ad26.COV2.S COVID-19 vaccine or a placebo. The CDR3 DNA follows: TGCGCCAGCAGCCAAGAAAGGTCAGGGGGCGACGAGCAGTACTTC. Residues: CASSQERSGGDEQYF.